This T cell receptor beta chain was identified in a study of PD-L1 blockade in urothelial cancer. The assay was immunoSEQ multiplex PCR, and TCRdb's table has in-frame clones only and misses some. The table lists around 79,000 clones, 70% to 90% of them singletons. Sample time point: pretreatment peripheral blood. The germline V gene encodes CDR1 SNHLY and CDR2 FYNNEI. The V end was cut by 5 bases, the J end by 4 bases, with 3 bases between. This CDR3 contains 11 residues. The chain carries TRBV2 and TRBJ2-4; D gene unclear. The TCR sequence derives from a man between 35 and 55 years old with urothelial cancer. Sequencing was performed on PBMCs, taken around atezolizumab (anti-PD-L1) treatment. The CDR3 region is CASSTKNIQYF. The CDR3 DNA reads as TGTGCCAGCAGTACTAAAAACATTCAGTACTTC.